This T cell receptor (beta chain) was retrieved from a study of identical twins. Study results and limitations: These conclusions were based on statistical analysis (cross-sectional, not following the same donors).

TCRdb reanalysed the 5' RACE reads using MiXCR and keeps one entry per CDR3 protein. The sample yields 700,000 or so distinct CDR3 sequences, 8% to 9% seen once. The sample holds many counts of this clonotype. The antigen remains undetermined. CDR3 length equals 14 residues. Losses at the gene ends were 6 bases for V and 5 bases for J; bases not matched to a gene: 6. Germline loops: CDR1 MDHEN, CDR2 SYDVKM. The data also belong to a second study, concerning yellow fever vaccine responses in identical twins.

The sample taken for sequencing was PBMCs. This sequence joins TRBV28 and TRBJ1-1, with 10 bases lining up with TRBD1. This receptor was taken from a woman aged 18-35 years in good health. CDR3 bases: TGTGCCAGCAGGCAGGACAGGGGGGGGACTGAAGCTTTCTTT. Translation gives CASRQDRGGTEAFF.